This is a list of T cell receptor beta chains from one sample in a study of regulatory T cells in long-lasting Graves disease. TCRdb reanalysed the multiplex PCR reads using MiXCR and keeps one entry per CDR3 protein. The sample carries hundreds of thousands of distinct CDR3 sequences, roughly a sixth recorded once. The specimen was peripheral blood mononuclear cells (PBMCs), collected at new diagnosis, from a patient treated with antithyroid drugs. These receptors all come from a female donor with Graves disease. The CDR3 runs from the conserved cysteine through the conserved F or W. D genes are given only for firm matches. For some rows the clone size is stated as once, few or many, or as a class when expanded; others skip it.

>TRBV7-2|-|TRBJ2-7|-
TGTGCCAGCAGCTTAGCACCGGGGAAGGTGTACGAGCAGTACTTC
CASSLAPGKVYEQYF
>TRBV2|-|TRBJ2-1|TRBD1
TGTGCCAGCGGACAGGGGGCGGAAGAGTTCTTC
CASGQGAEEFF
>TRBV9|-|TRBJ1-5|TRBD1
TGTGCCAGCAGCCCGGGGACAGAGAACAATCAGCCCCAGCATTTT
CASSPGTENNQPQHF
>TRBV9|many|TRBJ2-5|-
TGTGCCAGCAGCGTAGCTCAGAGGCAAGAGACCCAGTACTTC
CASSVAQRQETQYF
>TRBV9|few|TRBJ2-1|TRBD1
TGTGCCAGCAGCGCAGGGACAGAGGCTAATGAGCAGTTCTTC
CASSAGTEANEQFF
>TRBV7-9|many|TRBJ1-1|-
TGTGCCAGCACTGGTGGTGGGTACACTGAAGCTTTCTTT
CASTGGGYTEAFF
>TRBV30|many|TRBJ2-3|-
TGTGCCTGGAGTCCGGGTCAGGCCTTAAGCACAGATACGCAGTATTTT
CAWSPGQALSTDTQYF
>TRBV28|many|TRBJ1-2|TRBD1
TGTGCCATCTCCAGGGGGAACTATGGCTACACCTTC
CAISRGNYGYTF
>TRBV5-1|many|TRBJ2-3|TRBD2
TGCGCCAGCAGCTTGTCTAGCGGGGCCACAGATACGCAGTATTTT
CASSLSSGATDTQYF
>TRBV4-1|-|TRBJ1-1|-
TGCGCCAGCAGCCAAGAAGGAGACACTGAAGCTTTCTTT
CASSQEGDTEAFF
>TRBV12-3/TRBV12-4|once|TRBJ2-3|-
TGTGCCAGCAGTTTTGGGGGCCGAGGTACGCAGTATTTT
CASSFGGRGTQYF
>TRBV12-5|many|TRBJ1-1|TRBD1
TGTGCTAGTGGTTTGGTACGGGCAGGGGGGATGAACACTGAAGCTTTCTTT
CASGLVRAGGMNTEAFF
>TRBV4-3|few|TRBJ1-1|-
TGCGCCAGCAGCCATCTTCCCGGGCCCCTCGAGCGGGCTTTCTTT
CASSHLPGPLERAFF
>TRBV5-1|-|TRBJ1-5|-
TGCGCCGGGCCAGGACCCGGGGTCAATCAGCCCCAGCATTTT
CAGPGPGVNQPQHF
>TRBV7-9|many|TRBJ2-1|-
TGTGCCAGCAGCTTAGCGTTGGGAATTGAGCAGTTCTTC
CASSLALGIEQFF
>TRBV6-1|-|TRBJ1-6|-
TGTGCCAGCAGCCAGGCCGGGAGCTCCTATAATTCACCCCTCCACTTT
CASSQAGSSYNSPLHF
>TRBV28|many|TRBJ2-3|-
TGTGCCAGCAGTTTAAATAGGCCCGATACGCAGTATTTT
CASSLNRPDTQYF
>TRBV20-1|few|TRBJ2-1|TRBD1
TGCAGTGCCGCTAGCCCGGGACAGGGCTTTAATGAGCAGTTCTTC
CSAASPGQGFNEQFF
>TRBV13|many|TRBJ1-2|-
TGTGCCAGCAGCTTAAAGGGGGGAAGTCGCGGCTACACCTTC
CASSLKGGSRGYTF
>TRBV9|few|TRBJ2-7|-
TGTGCCAGCAGCGTAGCGGGCGACACAACCTACGAGCAGTACTTC
CASSVAGDTTYEQYF
>TRBV28|few|TRBJ1-1|-
TGTGCCAGCAGACCTATTATGAACACTGAAGCTTTCTTT
CASRPIMNTEAFF
>TRBV4-1|many|TRBJ2-7|-
TGCGCCAGCAGCCGGACGGATCAAGGCTACGAGCAGTACTTC
CASSRTDQGYEQYF
>TRBV7-2|few|TRBJ1-2|-
TGTGCCAGCAGCTTAGGAATTGGGGGACGTGGCTACACCTTC
CASSLGIGGRGYTF
>TRBV6-5|many|TRBJ1-1|-
TGTGCCAGCAGTTACTTGGGGAAACCCAAGAACACTGAAGCTTTCTTT
CASSYLGKPKNTEAFF
>TRBV9|few|TRBJ2-1|-
TGTGCCAGCAGCGTAGCTAGGGAGACGAGGGGTAATGAGCAGTTCTTC
CASSVARETRGNEQFF
>TRBV7-3|many|TRBJ2-2|-
TGTGCCAGCAGTCAAACCGGGGGGAACACCGGGGAGCTGTTTTTT
CASSQTGGNTGELFF
>TRBV6-2/TRBV6-3|many|TRBJ2-7|TRBD1
TGTGCCAGCAGTAAGACGGACAGGAGCTACGAGCAGTACTTC
CASSKTDRSYEQYF
>TRBV12-5|-|TRBJ2-1|TRBD1
TGTGCTAGTGGTTTCGGGACAGGGGGTCCCCATGAGCAGTTCTTC
CASGFGTGGPHEQFF
>TRBV6-1|many|TRBJ1-1|TRBD1
TGTGCCAGCAGGAACAGGGGGGCGAACACTGAAGCTTTCTTT
CASRNRGANTEAFF
>TRBV7-9|many|TRBJ2-2|-
TGTGCCAGCAGCTCCAGTTTTCGGGGCCGAACTACCGGGGAGCTGTTTTTT
CASSSSFRGRTTGELFF
>TRBV9|many|TRBJ1-2|-
TGTGCCAGCAGTTACACAGGGAACTATGGCTACACCTTC
CASSYTGNYGYTF
>TRBV29-1|-|TRBJ1-2|-
TGCAGCGCCCCCCGGACAGAAAACTATGGCTACACCTTC
CSAPRTENYGYTF
>TRBV12-3/TRBV12-4|many|TRBJ1-4|-
TGTGCCAGCAGCCCGCGAGAGGCAACTAATGAAAAACTGTTTTTT
CASSPREATNEKLFF
>TRBV5-6|-|TRBJ1-2|TRBD1
TGTGCCAGCAGCGCCGGGACAGGGCGAGCTGACGGCTACACCTTC
CASSAGTGRADGYTF
>TRBV5-1|many|TRBJ2-7|-
TGCGCCAGCAGCTTAGACTCTGCTTCCTACGAGCAGTACTTC
CASSLDSASYEQYF
>TRBV7-2|many|TRBJ2-5|TRBD2
TGTGCCAGCAGCCCGACGCGGGGGGTTGAGACCCAGTACTTC
CASSPTRGVETQYF
>TRBV9|many|TRBJ2-1|-
TGTGCCAGCAATACGGGGCCGGGAAGGACGGGCAATGAGCAGTTCTTC
CASNTGPGRTGNEQFF
>TRBV28|-|TRBJ2-3|TRBD1
TGTGCCAGCAGTCCTCTTCTGTGGGACAGGGGGACAGATACGCAGTATTTT
CASSPLLWDRGTDTQYF
>TRBV7-9|-|TRBJ1-1|-
TGTGCCAGCAGCAAGGGGGTGAACACTGAAGCTTTCTTT
CASSKGVNTEAFF
>TRBV3-1|many|TRBJ2-3|TRBD2
TGTGCCAGCAGCCAACCTAGCGGGGGGATGCATACGCAGTATTTT
CASSQPSGGMHTQYF
>TRBV30|few|TRBJ1-3|-
TGTGCCTGGGAAGGACAGCCGAGCTCTGGAAACACCATATATTTT
CAWEGQPSSGNTIYF
>TRBV20-1|many|TRBJ1-2|-
TGCAGTGCTAGGGCCTCTACAGGGTTCTATGGCTACACCTTC
CSARASTGFYGYTF
>TRBV11-2|many|TRBJ2-2|TRBD2
TGTGCCAGCAGCCCTGGACTAGCGGGGGGGAGAGCGAACACCGGGGAGCTGTTTTTT
CASSPGLAGGRANTGELFF
>TRBV9|many|TRBJ2-7|TRBD1
TGTGCCAGCAGCGCCCAGACAGGGGGCTACGAGCAGTACTTC
CASSAQTGGYEQYF
>TRBV19|-|TRBJ1-6|-
TGTGCCTCTGGCCGCGCGGGGGATTCACCCCTCCACTTT
CASGRAGDSPLHF
>TRBV6-1|few|TRBJ2-3|-
TGTGCCAGCAGTACCAACCTGGGCCCTGGGCTAGATACGCAGTATTTT
CASSTNLGPGLDTQYF
>TRBV11-2|many|TRBJ1-3|TRBD1
TGTGCCAGCAGCTTAGTGACAGGGGGCTTGGAAGGAAACACCATATATTTT
CASSLVTGGLEGNTIYF
>TRBV30|few|TRBJ2-2|-
TGTGCCTGGAGTGTTGTTGTGGGGGTCACCGGGGAGCTGTTTTTT
CAWSVVVGVTGELFF
>TRBV20-1|-|TRBJ2-1|-
TGCAGTGCCTCAGGGGGGGCTGGCGACCGGGCTACCAATGAGCAGTTCTTC
CSASGGAGDRATNEQFF
>TRBV28|many|TRBJ2-3|-
TGTGCCAGCAGTTTCTGTATCGGAGGGGACACAGATACGCAGTATTTT
CASSFCIGGDTDTQYF